A selection of T cell receptor beta chains follows, all from one sample in a study of shared clonotypes between healthy human individuals. Produced via immunoSEQ multiplex PCR; TCRdb's table is partial and in-frame only. Among 2 million to 3 million clones listed, about 92% were seen once. Sequenced sample: naive CD4+ T cells sorted from blood. These receptors all stem from a man younger than 30 in good health. Both conserved end residues are part of each CDR3. The order of the fields is D gene, clone size, V gene, J gene, CDR3 protein, CDR3 DNA. D genes are given only for firm matches. Expanded clones get a size class; other rows say once, few or many, or leave the size out.

NA	NA	TRBV10-3	TRBJ1-4	CAISDMSSTNEKLFF	TGTGCCATCAGTGATATGAGCTCAACTAATGAAAAACTGTTTTTT
TRBD1	once	TRBV28	TRBJ1-1	CASSSAGTGSRGEAFF	TGTGCCAGCAGTTCGGCCGGGACAGGTTCGAGGGGCGAAGCTTTCTTT
NA	NA	TRBV28	TRBJ2-7	CASGSRITYEQYF	TGTGCCAGCGGGAGTAGAATAACCTACGAGCAGTACTTC
TRBD2	NA	TRBV5-6	TRBJ2-3	CASSPGLAGSTDTQYF	TGTGCCAGCAGCCCGGGACTAGCGGGGTCCACAGATACGCAGTATTTT
NA	NA	TRBV18	TRBJ1-6	CASRTAAESYNSPLHF	TGTGCCAGCCGCACAGCGGCCGAGTCCTATAATTCACCCCTCCACTTT
NA	NA	TRBV18	TRBJ2-7	CASSPGVYGAEQYF	TGTGCCAGCTCACCAGGGGTGTACGGTGCCGAGCAGTACTTC
TRBD2	once	TRBV6-5	TRBJ2-7	CASSSGSREQYF	TGTGCCAGCAGTAGCGGGAGTAGGGAGCAGTACTTC
NA	NA	TRBV10-3	TRBJ1-4	CAISESGGGLGEKLFF	TGTGCCATCAGTGAGTCGGGCGGGGGGCTCGGTGAAAAACTGTTTTTT
NA	NA	TRBV2	TRBJ1-5	CASSVSLNQPQHF	TGTGCCAGCAGTGTTTCCCTCAATCAGCCCCAGCATTTT
NA	NA	TRBV4-1	TRBJ1-3	CASSQGTDYSGNTIYF	TGCGCCAGCAGCCAAGGAACAGATTACTCTGGAAACACCATATATTTT
NA	NA	TRBV27	TRBJ1-2	CASSELGGTYGYTF	TGTGCCAGCAGTGAACTGGGGGGCACCTATGGCTACACCTTC
TRBD1	once	TRBV6-5	TRBJ1-1	CASAPGGNTEAFF	TGTGCCAGCGCGCCAGGGGGAAACACTGAAGCTTTCTTT
TRBD1	NA	TRBV7-8	TRBJ1-5	CASSPRDSGVRPQHF	TGTGCCAGCAGCCCCCGGGACAGTGGGGTTCGGCCCCAGCATTTT
NA	NA	TRBV2	TRBJ2-7	CASSERGFSYEQYF	TGTGCCAGCAGTGAGCGTGGATTCTCCTACGAGCAGTACTTC
TRBD1	NA	TRBV5-4	TRBJ1-2	CASSLSQGAYYGYTF	TGTGCCAGCAGCTTGTCACAGGGGGCCTACTATGGCTACACCTTC
TRBD1	NA	TRBV6-5	TRBJ2-5	CASSSGQAARETQYF	TGTGCCAGCAGTTCGGGACAGGCGGCCAGGGAGACCCAGTACTTC
TRBD1	once	TRBV28	TRBJ1-5	CASSPGQVHSNQPQHF	TGTGCCAGCAGTCCGGGACAGGTTCATAGCAATCAGCCCCAGCATTTT
NA	NA	TRBV6-5	TRBJ1-5	CASSYGTANQPQHF	TGTGCCAGCAGTTACGGGACGGCCAATCAGCCCCAGCATTTT
NA	few	TRBV30	TRBJ1-1	CAWSPDSEAFF	TGTGCCTGGAGTCCGGACAGTGAAGCTTTCTTT
TRBD1	NA	TRBV7-2	TRBJ2-7	CASSTRQGRKQYF	TGTGCCAGCAGCACCCGACAGGGGAGGAAGCAGTACTTC
NA	NA	TRBV6-1	TRBJ2-7	CASSVSWTGDYEQYF	TGTGCCAGCAGTGTATCCTGGACTGGCGACTACGAGCAGTACTTC
NA	NA	TRBV10-3	TRBJ1-1	CAISTGRAAFF	TGTGCCATCAGTACAGGGCGGGCAGCTTTCTTT
NA	NA	TRBV7-9	TRBJ2-3	CASSGSQANTDTQYF	TGTGCCAGCAGCGGAAGCCAGGCAAACACAGATACGCAGTATTTT